This T cell receptor (beta chain) was documented in a study of technical replicates of blood from several donors. Some clones are missing from TCRdb's copy, which holds only in-frame ones; the method was immunoSEQ multiplex PCR. Counted here are over 70,000 clones, around nine tenths occurring once; the ten biggest clones make up 4.7%. There are 16 residues in the CDR3. This clone has just one count. The V and J genes are TRBV21-1 and TRBJ2-7; the table's D call TRBD2 went unverified against the DNA. TRBV21-1 is noted as a pseudogene. This sequence originates from a human donor in good health. Some clones in this sample may be carry-over from other donors' samples. Source material: PBMCs. CDR3 loop: CASSQTSTSGSSEQYF. CDR3 bases: TGTGCCAGCAGCCAGACGTCGACTAGCGGGAGCAGCGAGCAGTACTTC.